Below, 20 T cell receptor beta chains from the same sample are listed, as sequenced in a study of a mutant IDH1 vaccine in newly diagnosed glioma listed by TCRdb under 2021. This sample's time point label indicates: baseline, week 1 (first vaccination visit). This specimen's treatment or condition label, per the study, means: pre-vaccination baseline after standard-of-care therapy. Library prep was done by the immunoSEQ multiplex PCR assay. Held by TCRdb, this immuneACCESS table contains in-frame sequences only and omits some clones. Under half of the omission traces to an unresolved V gene where checked; the cause of the rest is unknown. Within this sample are 70,000 to 95,000 clones, with roughly four fifths of them counted one time only. The ten largest clones add up to around 5.2% of the sample. The specimen comprised PBMCs, sampled from a glioma patient treated with radiotherapy, temozolomide or both. The receptors here all came from a man in his forties with glioma. Some clones in this sample may be carry-over from other donors' samples.

This chain connects TRBV5-1 to TRBJ2-5; D is undetermined. V dropped 2 bases and J dropped 1 base, with 12 bases sitting between them. The CDR3 spans 15 residues. Germline assignment: CDR1 SGHRS and CDR2 YFSETQ. The CDR3 DNA follows: TGCGCCAGCAGCTTAAACAGCTACTCCCAAGAGACCCAGTACTTC. Translating gives CASSLNSYSQETQYF.

The V and J genes are TRBV29-1 and TRBJ2-5; 8 bases are a match to TRBD1. Per the germline V gene, CDR1 is SQVTM and CDR2 is ANQGSEA. The CDR3 has 14 amino acids. The V and J ends lost 5 bases and 2 bases, in that order; junction bases with no gene match: 7. The CDR3 DNA reads TGCAGCGTTAGGGGACAGGAAAGTCAAGAGACCCAGTACTTC. This translates into CSVRGQESQETQYF.

The chain carries TRBV11-2 and TRBJ2-5; TRBD2 matches 10 bases. The DNA end is more similar to TRBJ2-7, so the J call may be wrong. The CDR3 runs 15 residues. Germline lookup yields CDR1 SGHAT and CDR2 FQNNGV. CDR3 sequence: CASSPTTSGLYEQYF. The CDR3 nucleotides are TGTGCCAGCAGCCCAACGACTAGCGGGCTCTACGAGCAGTACTTC.

J is TRBJ2-1 and V is TRBV5-1; D not certain. Germline assignment: CDR1 SGHRS and CDR2 YFSETQ. The CDR3 has 15 residues. V was pared by 0 bases and J by 2 bases, with 9 bases between. The CDR3 bases are TGCGCCAGCAGCTTGGGGACGGAACCCTACAATGAGCAGTTCTTC. This translates into CASSLGTEPYNEQFF.

The chain employs TRBV9 and TRBJ2-7, with D possibly matching TRBD1 (6 bases). CDR3 size: 13 residues. Trimming stripped 3 bases from V and 3 bases from J, with 10 bases between. Germline V lookup: CDR1 SGDLS, CDR2 YYNGEE. The CDR3 DNA reads TGTGCCAGCAGCGCAGGGGACATCTACGAGCAGTACTTC. As protein: CASSAGDIYEQYF.

There are a few counts of this clone. The V gene is TRBV4-1, the J gene TRBJ2-7; a possible D gene is TRBD2 (5 bases). CDR1 and CDR2 from the germline V gene are MGHRA and YSYEKL. Trimming removed 1 base from V and 5 bases from J, with 12 bases in between. The CDR3 totals 14 residues. DNA for the CDR3: TGCGCCAGCAGCCAAGTGGGTAGCGCGGACGAGCAGTACTTC. Amino acid sequence: CASSQVGSADEQYF.

The chain uses TRBV5-6 and TRBJ1-2; no firm D call. This CDR3 contains 14 residues. V was shortened by 0 bases and J by 0 bases, with 6 bases between the two germline ends. Looked up from germline, CDR1 is SGHDT and CDR2 is YYEEEE. CDR3 in amino acids: CASSLARTNYGYTF. The CDR3, as DNA: TGTGCCAGCAGCTTGGCCAGAACTAACTATGGCTACACCTTC.

This chain joins TRBV9 and TRBJ1-2, with a possible D match to TRBD1 (6 bases). The germline V gene has CDR1 SGDLS and CDR2 YYNGEE. The CDR3 has 17 residues. V was trimmed by 0 bases and J by 2 bases, leaving 17 bases between them. The CDR3 DNA follows: TGTGCCAGCAGCGTAGACACTACAGGGCGGGGAAACTATGGCTACACCTTC. Translating it yields CASSVDTTGRGNYGYTF.

V usage is TRBV29-1 and J usage is TRBJ2-1, with no clear D. V lost 8 bases to trimming and J lost 5 bases, with 10 bases between them. CDR1 is SQVTM and CDR2 is ANQGSEA in the germline V gene. This CDR3 comprises 11 residues. CDR3 sequence reads: CSLAQHNEQFF. The CDR3 nucleotides are TGCAGCTTGGCTCAGCACAATGAGCAGTTCTTC.

This chain connects TRBV7-9 to TRBJ2-7; 7 bases fit TRBD2. This CDR3 contains 15 residues. Germline lookup yields CDR1 SEHNR and CDR2 FQNEAQ (reference sequence). J lost 1 base, V lost 5 bases, and 8 bases had no gene match. This CDR3 reads CASSPGPSGSYEQYF. CDR3 nucleotides: TGTGCCAGCAGCCCGGGCCCTAGCGGATCCTACGAGCAGTACTTC. Variable domain in full (rest from reference TRBV7-9 and TRBJ2-7): DTGVSQNPRHKITKRGQNVTFRCDPISEHNRLYWYRQTLGQGPEFLTYFQNEAQLEKSRLLSDRFSAERPKGSFSTLEIQRTEQGDSAMYLCASSPGPSGSYEQYFGPGTRLTVT.

This clone appeared a few times. The CDR3 region is CAWSVGTGVDQPQHF. For the CDR3, the DNA is TGTGCCTGGAGTGTAGGGACAGGTGTCGATCAGCCCCAGCATTTT. The chain combines TRBV30 with TRBJ1-5; 8 bases line up with TRBD1. Germline loops: CDR1 GTSNPN, CDR2 SVGIG (reference sequence). V trimming: 0 bases; J trimming: 5 bases; junction bases outside the gene matches: 6. This CDR3 has 15 residues. The whole variable domain, remainder taken from reference TRBV30 and TRBJ1-5, is SQTIHQWPATLVQPVGSPLSLECTVEGTSNPNLYWYRQAAGRGLQLLFYSVGIGQISSEVPQNLSASRPQDRQFILSSKKLLLSDSGFYLCAWSVGTGVDQPQHFGDGTRLSIL.

In this sample, this clone turned up a few times. The chain has TRBV5-1 and TRBJ1-2; 7 bases match TRBD1. The germline V gene encodes CDR1 SGHRS and CDR2 YFSETQ. The CDR3 covers 14 residues. Germline trimming cut 4 bases from V and 2 bases from J; bases unmatched to any gene: 5. DNA of the CDR3: TGCGCCAGCAGCCCTCAGGGGGGCAACTATGGCTACACCTTC. It encodes CASSPQGGNYGYTF.

The chain combines TRBV28 with TRBJ2-5, with D hard to call. V shed 7 bases and J shed 5 bases, with 17 bases lying between them. The CDR3 has 14 residues. Germline CDR1 and CDR2: MDHEN and SYDVKM. CDR3 residues: CASKLSLGLETQYF. The CDR3 DNA is TGTGCCAGCAAACTTTCCTTGGGGTTGGAGACCCAGTACTTC. The full variable domain, rest sourced from reference TRBV28 and TRBJ2-5, is DVKVTQSSRYLVKRTGEKVFLECVQDMDHENMFWYRQDPGLGLRLIYFSYDVKMKEKGDIPEGYSVSREKKERFSLILESASTNQTSMYLCASKLSLGLETQYFGPGTRLLVL.

This chain connects TRBV6-5 to TRBJ2-3, with D hard to call. The CDR3 covers 14 residues. Germline V gene data show CDR1 as MNHEY and CDR2 as SVGAGI. Trimming cost V 5 bases and J 4 bases, with 13 bases left between them. This chain's CDR3 is CASSPKDEADTQYF. The CDR3 bases are TGTGCCAGCAGTCCTAAAGACGAGGCAGATACGCAGTATTTT.

This rearrangement joins TRBV9 to TRBJ2-2; D remains ambiguous. Germline lookup yields CDR1 SGDLS and CDR2 YYNGEE. The germline V and J ends were trimmed by 1 base and 3 bases, with 4 bases remaining between them. CDR3 length: 13 amino acids. The chain's CDR3 is CASSVIDTGELFF. In DNA form, the CDR3 reads TGTGCCAGCAGCGTAATTGACACCGGGGAGCTGTTTTTT.

The chain joins TRBV7-8 to TRBJ1-6, with D possibly matching TRBD1 (5 bases). V lost 7 bases to trimming and J lost 5 bases, with 21 bases between them. CDR1 SGHVS and CDR2 FQNEAQ come from the germline V gene. The CDR3 has 17 amino acids. The CDR3 region has the DNA TGTGCCAGCACCACCGGGGGGGTGCAGGTCAATAATTCACCCCTCCACTTT. Translating gives CASTTGGVQVNNSPLHF.

This clone was seen only once. The gene calls are TRBV6-5 and TRBJ1-5, with a tentative D call TRBD1 (5 bases). Germline CDR1 MNHEY, CDR2 SVGAGI. The CDR3 covers 15 residues. V was clipped by 2 bases and J by 5 bases, with 13 bases between them. This CDR3 reads CASSYTGGADQPQHF. DNA for the CDR3: TGTGCCAGCAGTTACACAGGAGGGGCCGATCAGCCCCAGCATTTT.

This clone was seen only once. The chain joins TRBV6-5 to TRBJ2-2; D gene unclear. CDR1 and CDR2 (germline): MNHEY, SVGAGI. Trimming removed 3 bases from V and 10 bases from J, with 6 bases in between. The CDR3 totals 11 residues. Written as DNA, the CDR3 is TGTGCCAGCAGTTATAACGAGGAGCTGTTTTTT. This codes for CASSYNEELFF.

This clone has a single count. The chain has TRBV4-2 and TRBJ2-2; D gene uncertain. Germline-derived CDR1 and CDR2 are LGHNA and YNFKEQ. The CDR3 length is 17 residues. Trimming cost V 0 bases and J 4 bases, with 15 bases left between them. The CDR3 region has the DNA TGTGCCAGCAGCCAAGATTGGCCAGATGAACTCACCGGGGAGCTGTTTTTT. Encoded protein: CASSQDWPDELTGELFF.

In this sample, this clone turned up a few times. CDR3 region: CASSSQGNYGYTF. The CDR3, as DNA: TGTGCCAGCAGTTCACAGGGGAACTATGGCTACACCTTC. The rearrangement links TRBV2 to TRBJ1-2; 7 bases are shared with TRBD1. This CDR3 is built from 13 residues. The germline gives CDR1 SNHLY, CDR2 FYNNEI. Trimming at V came to 5 bases and at J to 2 bases, leaving 2 bases not matched to a gene.